These 23 T cell receptor beta chains share one sample of origin, sequenced in a study of CD8 T cells in Susac syndrome. RNA amounts of roughly 0.45 to 1 ug underwent reverse transcription with random hexamers. Via MiXCR, TCRdb re-called the immunoSEQ multiplex PCR reads, giving one row per CDR3 protein. The table records more than 150,000 distinct CDR3 sequences, 95% of them present only once. Material: CD8+ T cells from PBMCs. The source is a human donor with Susac syndrome.

This chain connects TRBV20-1 to TRBJ2-7; TRBD2 is a possible D gene (6 bases). The CDR3 is 15 residues long. Between the trimmed V and J ends, which lost 4 bases and 0 bases, there was a span of 16 bases. Germline V CDR1 and CDR2: DFQATT, SNEGSKA (reference sequence). CDR3 loop: CSATPRDSSSYEQYF. The CDR3 bases are TGCAGTGCTACCCCCCGGGACTCAAGCTCCTACGAGCAGTACTTC.

V usage is TRBV7-8 and J usage is TRBJ2-3; TRBD2 agrees at 12 bases. The CDR3 length is 17 residues. The V gene's germline CDR1 is SGHVS and CDR2 FQNEAQ. Losses at the gene ends were 1 base for V and 0 bases for J; bases not matched to a gene: 2. The CDR3 region is CASSLGLAGASTDTQYF. The CDR3 coding sequence is TGTGCCAGCAGCTTAGGACTAGCGGGAGCTAGCACAGATACGCAGTATTTT.

The chain recombines TRBV6-1 with TRBJ1-2, with a weak D call TRBD1 (5 bases). This CDR3 is 14 amino acids long. The ends were cut back, 3 bases at V and 8 bases at J, with 16 bases in the middle. Looked up from germline, CDR1 is MNHNS and CDR2 is SASEGT. The CDR3 reads CASSEIGHTDGYTF. CDR3 nucleotide sequence: TGTGCCAGCAGTGAGATAGGACATACAGACGGCTACACCTTC.

The chain recombines TRBV6-5 with TRBJ1-1; D is uncertain. This CDR3 has 15 residues. Germline V gives CDR1 MNHEY, CDR2 SVGAGI. V dropped 0 bases and J dropped 0 bases, with 8 bases sitting between them. The CDR3 spells CASSYSTSMNTEAFF. The CDR3 coding sequence is TGTGCCAGCAGTTACTCGACCAGCATGAACACTGAAGCTTTCTTT.

The rearrangement joins TRBV13 to TRBJ2-6, with D possibly being TRBD1 (5 bases). CDR1 is PRHDT, CDR2 FYEKMQ, per germline (reference sequence). Trimming stripped 5 bases from V and 4 bases from J, with 12 bases between. The CDR3 contains 15 residues. CDR3 sequence reads: CASSPGFSGANVLTF. CDR3 nucleotide sequence: TGTGCCAGCAGCCCAGGGTTTTCCGGGGCCAACGTCCTGACTTTC.

This clonotype was seen only once. The V and J genes are TRBV30 and TRBJ2-1, with 9 bases identical to TRBD2. Trimming took 4 bases from V and 6 from J; bases not matched to a gene: 4. Germline V gene sequence: CDR1 GTSNPN, CDR2 SVGIG (reference sequence). The CDR3 has 13 residues. The CDR3 is CAWTWRGGNEQFF. CDR3 nucleotide sequence: TGTGCCTGGACGTGGCGGGGGGGCAATGAGCAGTTCTTC.

The V call is TRBV5-1, the J call TRBJ2-2; no firm D call. Germline V CDR1 and CDR2: SGHRS, YFSETQ. Trimming cost V 0 bases and J 7 bases, with 4 bases left between them. There are 12 residues in the CDR3. The CDR3: CASSLENGELFF. CDR3 sequence (DNA): TGCGCCAGCAGCTTGGAAAACGGGGAGCTGTTTTTT.

The J gene is TRBJ1-1, the V gene TRBV4-2, with a tentative D call TRBD1 (6 bases). There are 15 residues in the CDR3. Germline CDR1 and CDR2: LGHNA and YNFKEQ. V was shortened by 3 bases and J by 3 bases, with 14 bases between the two germline ends. CDR3 sequence reads: CASSHATTGDTEAFF. In DNA, the CDR3 is TGTGCCAGCAGCCATGCGACGACAGGCGACACTGAAGCTTTCTTT.

The rearrangement joins TRBV28 to TRBJ1-5; D uncertain. The CDR3 runs to 13 residues. Germline CDR1 and CDR2: MDHEN and SYDVKM. V was shortened by 5 bases and J by 6 bases, with 11 bases between the two germline ends. CDR3 protein: CASSLSTVQPQHF. The CDR3, as DNA: TGTGCCAGCAGTCTTAGTACGGTTCAGCCCCAGCATTTT.

The chain links TRBV4-1 to TRBJ1-3; D remains unclear. V was cut by 1 base and J by 4 bases, with 5 bases left in between. The CDR3 consists of 13 residues. Per the germline V gene, CDR1 is MGHRA and CDR2 is YSYEKL. The CDR3 DNA follows: TGCGCCAGCAGCCAAGTGAGGGGAAACACCATATATTTT. Its translation: CASSQVRGNTIYF.

This chain joins TRBV20-1 and TRBJ1-4; D gene uncertain. Trimming pared 5 bases from V and 0 bases from J, leaving 7 bases between. The CDR3 length is 13 residues. In germline, CDR1 is DFQATT, CDR2 SNEGSKA (reference sequence). CDR3 bases: TGCAGTGCTCGTCCCTCAACTAATGAAAAACTGTTTTTT. Translating gives CSARPSTNEKLFF.

The chain recombines TRBV3-1 with TRBJ2-2; 8 nucleotides match TRBD2. V dropped 1 base and J dropped 4; count of bases not matched to a gene: 5. Germline CDR1 reads LGHDT; CDR2 reads YNNKEL (reference sequence). There are 16 residues in the CDR3. DNA of the CDR3: TGTGCCAGCAGCCAAGGTCGGCTAGCGGGCACCGGGGAGCTGTTTTTT. Translation gives CASSQGRLAGTGELFF.

This rearrangement joins TRBV30 to TRBJ1-2; maybe TRBD1 (5 bases). The CDR3 spans 16 residues. Germline CDR1 is GTSNPN and CDR2 is SVGIG (reference sequence). V was clipped by 3 bases and J by 0 bases, with 17 bases between them. The CDR3 DNA sequence: TGTGCCTGGAGCGACGGGGGAATTCCGACTAACTATGGCTACACCTTC. Translation: CAWSDGGIPTNYGYTF.

V gene TRBV5-1 combines with J gene TRBJ2-7, with unresolved D. Trimming took 1 base from V and 7 from J, leaving 9 bases between them. CDR1 and CDR2 from the germline V gene are SGHRS and YFSETQ. The CDR3 runs to 12 residues. DNA of the CDR3: TGCGCCAGCAGCTTGCCCACAGAAGAGCAGTACTTC. It encodes CASSLPTEEQYF.

This clonotype was observed once. The chain carries TRBV9 and TRBJ2-5; TRBD2 aligns across 10 bases. The CDR3 loop spans 16 amino acids. The V gene end was trimmed by 0 bases and the J gene end by 5 bases; junction bases not matched to a gene: 7. CDR1 SGDLS and CDR2 YYNGEE come from the germline V gene. The CDR3 loop reads CASSVGAGGPGETQYF. The CDR3 DNA follows: TGTGCCAGCAGCGTAGGAGCGGGGGGGCCGGGGGAGACCCAGTACTTC.

The V gene is TRBV7-9, the J gene TRBJ2-4; 8 bases fit TRBD2. The CDR3 has 14 residues. Germline assignment: CDR1 SEHNR and CDR2 FQNEAQ (reference sequence). J was trimmed by 5 bases and V by 3 bases; bases with no gene match: 3. The CDR3 DNA is TGTGCCAGCAGCTTTAGCGGGACGGAAAACATTCAGTACTTC. Translating gives CASSFSGTENIQYF.

This clonotype is a singleton in its sample. The chain uses TRBV13 and TRBJ2-1; tentatively, D is TRBD2 (6 bases). Germline V gene sequence: CDR1 PRHDT, CDR2 FYEKMQ (reference sequence). This CDR3 has 13 residues. Trimming removed 0 bases at V and 13 bases at J, with 13 bases between. The CDR3 sequence: CASSLGGLASQFF. Written as DNA, the CDR3 is TGTGCCAGCAGCTTAGGAGGGCTAGCGTCTCAGTTCTTC.

The CDR3 region is CASNADREFF. The CDR3 region has the DNA TGTGCCAGCAATGCGGACAGGGAGTTCTTC. The V call is TRBV7-9, the J call TRBJ2-1; 8 bases are a match to TRBD1. CDR1 SEHNR and CDR2 FQNEAQ come from the germline V gene (reference sequence). Losses at the gene ends were 7 bases for V and 14 bases for J; bases not matched to a gene: 4. The CDR3 has 10 amino acids.

This rearrangement joins TRBV15 to TRBJ1-1, with a weak D call TRBD1 (6 bases). Per the germline V gene, CDR1 is LNHNV and CDR2 is YYDKDF (reference sequence). The CDR3 consists of 16 residues. Trimming shortened V by 1 base and J by 6 bases, and 18 bases separated the two germline ends. CDR3 amino acids: CATSRGKTGRTAEAFF. The CDR3 DNA reads TGTGCCACCAGCAGAGGCAAAACAGGGCGTACTGCTGAAGCTTTCTTT.

This rearrangement joins TRBV2 to TRBJ2-7; TRBD1 matches 9 bases. V lost 6 bases and J lost 5; bases outside the gene matches: 5. Germline-derived CDR1 and CDR2 are SNHLY and FYNNEI. CDR3 length: 13 amino acids. CDR3 sequence (DNA): TGTGCCAGCAGGGACACAGGGGGCCACGAGCAGTACTTC. The encoded protein is CASRDTGGHEQYF.

This clonotype occurred a few times. The chain links TRBV9 to TRBJ2-4; D remains ambiguous. Looked up from germline, CDR1 is SGDLS and CDR2 is YYNGEE. The V and J ends lost 4 bases and 0 bases respectively, with 8 bases between them. CDR3 length: 14 residues. The CDR3 DNA sequence: TGTGCCAGCAGCCCTGATCTAGCCAAAAACATTCAGTACTTC. Protein: CASSPDLAKNIQYF.

The V gene is TRBV9, the J gene TRBJ1-6; 8 nucleotides match TRBD1. Per the germline V gene, CDR1 is SGDLS and CDR2 is YYNGEE. V shed 3 bases and J 11 bases; nucleotides not matched to a gene: 16. The length of the CDR3 is 17 residues. Written as DNA, the CDR3 is TGTGCCAGCAGCGCCGAATCCAGGGGGCGATCGATAGCACCCCTCCACTTT. Its translation: CASSAESRGRSIAPLHF.

V usage is TRBV7-9 and J usage is TRBJ2-5, with TRBD1 identical over 10 bases. V lost 6 bases and J lost 7; bases outside the gene matches: 14. The germline gives CDR1 SEHNR, CDR2 FQNEAQ (reference sequence). This CDR3 contains 16 residues. CDR3 nucleotides: TGTGCCAGCAGTTCACCGGGACAGGGGCCCGCTTGGACCCAGTACTTC. Its protein is CASSSPGQGPAWTQYF.